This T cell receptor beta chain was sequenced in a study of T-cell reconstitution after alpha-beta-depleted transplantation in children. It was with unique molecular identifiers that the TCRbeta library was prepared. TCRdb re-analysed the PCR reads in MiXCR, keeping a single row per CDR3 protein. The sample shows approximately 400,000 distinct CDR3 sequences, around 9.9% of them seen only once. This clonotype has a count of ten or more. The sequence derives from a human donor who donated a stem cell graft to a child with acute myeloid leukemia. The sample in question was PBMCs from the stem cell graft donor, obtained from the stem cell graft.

The CDR3 nucleotides are TGCGCCAGCAGCTTAAGCGGGGCCACAGATACGCAGTATTTT. Its protein product is CASSLSGATDTQYF. The J gene is TRBJ2-3, the V gene TRBV5-1; 7 nucleotides align to TRBD2. Germline V gene lookup returns CDR1 SGHRS and CDR2 YFSETQ. This CDR3 spans 14 amino acids. Unmatched junction bases numbered 2, after V lost 2 bases and J lost 2 bases. Full variable domain (remainder filled in from reference TRBV5-1 and TRBJ2-3): KAGVTQTPRYLIKTRGQQVTLSCSPISGHRSVSWYQQTPGQGLQFLFEYFSETQRNKGNFPGRFSGRQFSNSRSEMNVSTLELGDSALYLCASSLSGATDTQYFGPGTRLTVL.